A single sample is the source of the 8 T cell receptor beta chains below, sequenced in a study of cytomegalovirus exposure and HLA in healthy donors. Using immunoSEQ multiplex PCR, the repertoire was profiled, and TCRdb retains in-frame clones only, with some absent. Of about 130,000 clones listed, roughly 87% are singletons. The sample was PBMCs. The receptors were sampled from a woman between 18 and 29 years old in good health and CMV-seronegative.

Only one count was recorded for this clone. The chain employs TRBV28 and TRBJ2-3; 11 nucleotides agree with TRBD1. Losses at the gene ends were 8 bases for V and 2 bases for J; bases not matched to a gene: 6. The CDR3 sequence is 15 residues long. CDR1 is MDHEN and CDR2 is SYDVKM in the germline V gene. The CDR3 sequence: CASGQGAPTTDTQYF. DNA of the CDR3: TGTGCCAGCGGACAGGGGGCCCCCACCACAGATACGCAGTATTTT.

The J gene is TRBJ2-1, the V gene TRBV6-5; no definite D call. V was trimmed by 2 bases and J by 1 base, leaving 6 bases between them. The V gene's germline CDR1 is MNHEY and CDR2 SVGAGI. This CDR3 has 14 residues. The CDR3 nucleotides are TGTGCCAGCAGTTACACGCGATCCTACAATGAGCAGTTCTTC. Its protein is CASSYTRSYNEQFF.

J is TRBJ1-4 and V is TRBV6-1; D is possibly TRBD1 (5 bases). Trimming pared 7 bases from V and 5 bases from J, leaving 17 bases between. Germline V gene lookup returns CDR1 MNHNS and CDR2 SASEGT. This CDR3 has 15 residues. CDR3 region: CASIRGSGQNEKLFF. The CDR3 DNA follows: TGTGCCAGCATAAGGGGCTCGGGTCAGAATGAAAAACTGTTTTTT.

V usage is TRBV6-1 and J usage is TRBJ1-2; D unresolved. V lost 3 bases and J 4 bases, leaving 12 bases between the germline ends. Germline V gene data show CDR1 as MNHNS and CDR2 as SASEGT. The CDR3 covers 14 residues. CDR3 sequence (DNA): TGTGCCAGCAGTGACGAGGGAGGGATCTATGGCTACACCTTC. As protein: CASSDEGGIYGYTF.

The chain recombines TRBV15 with TRBJ1-6; TRBD1 might be the D (5 bases). The CDR3 consists of 16 residues. V was clipped by 1 base and J by 9 bases, with 16 bases between them. CDR1 is LNHNV and CDR2 is YYDKDF in the germline V gene (reference sequence). CDR3 in DNA: TGTGCCACCAGCAGAGGGCTAGGACAAACAAGTTCACCCCTCCACTTT. Translated: CATSRGLGQTSSPLHF.

V is TRBV7-9 and J is TRBJ2-7; D uncertain. Germline CDR1 is SEHNR and CDR2 is FQNEAQ (reference sequence). V was clipped by 4 bases and J by 2 bases, with 12 bases between them. This CDR3 has 14 residues. CDR3 nucleotide sequence: TGTGCCAGCAGCTCGGAAAGGAGCCCCTACGAGCAGTACTTC. As protein: CASSSERSPYEQYF.

Only one count was recorded for this clone. This rearrangement joins TRBV19 to TRBJ1-5; 8 bases map to TRBD1. Trimming cost V 9 bases and J 6 bases; bases outside gene matches: 10. Germline assignment: CDR1 LNHDA and CDR2 SQIVND (reference sequence). This CDR3 spans 14 amino acids. The DNA for the CDR3 is TGTGCCAGCGCTGGACAGGGATTAGCTCAGCCCCAGCATTTT. It is translated as CASAGQGLAQPQHF.

This sequence joins TRBV29-1 and TRBJ2-5, with no clear D. The CDR3 loop spans 10 amino acids. Per the germline V gene, CDR1 is SQVTM and CDR2 is ANQGSEA. V dropped 4 bases and J dropped 4 bases, with 4 bases sitting between them. The CDR3 loop reads CSVGRETQYF. The CDR3 coding sequence is TGCAGCGTTGGGAGAGAGACCCAGTACTTC.